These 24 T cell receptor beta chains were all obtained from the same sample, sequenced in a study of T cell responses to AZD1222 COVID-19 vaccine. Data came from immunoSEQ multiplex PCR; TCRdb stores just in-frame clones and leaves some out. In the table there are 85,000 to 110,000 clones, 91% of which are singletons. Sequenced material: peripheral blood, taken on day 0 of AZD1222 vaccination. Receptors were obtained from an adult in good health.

CDR3 in amino acids: CASSPRLANTGELFF. CDR3 DNA: TGTGCCAGCAGCCCTCGACTAGCTAACACCGGGGAGCTGTTTTTT. The genes are TRBV7-2 and TRBJ2-2; 7 nucleotides match TRBD2. Per germline, CDR1 SGHTA and CDR2 FQGNSA. The CDR3 covers 15 residues. V gave up 5 bases and J gave up 2 bases; unmatched junction bases: 5.

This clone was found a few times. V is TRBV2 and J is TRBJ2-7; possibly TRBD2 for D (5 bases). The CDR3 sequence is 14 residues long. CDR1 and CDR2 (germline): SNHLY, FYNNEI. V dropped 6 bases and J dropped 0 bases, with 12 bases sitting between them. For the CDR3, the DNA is TGTGCCAGCAGGGACGCGGGTCGCTCCTACGAGCAGTACTTC. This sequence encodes CASRDAGRSYEQYF.

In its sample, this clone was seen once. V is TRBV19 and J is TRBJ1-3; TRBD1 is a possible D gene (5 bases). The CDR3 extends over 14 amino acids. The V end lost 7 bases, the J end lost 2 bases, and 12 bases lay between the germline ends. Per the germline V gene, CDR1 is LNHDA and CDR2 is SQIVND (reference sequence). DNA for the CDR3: TGTGCCAGTACCATTCGGGGGGCTGGAAACACCATATATTTT. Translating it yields CASTIRGAGNTIYF.

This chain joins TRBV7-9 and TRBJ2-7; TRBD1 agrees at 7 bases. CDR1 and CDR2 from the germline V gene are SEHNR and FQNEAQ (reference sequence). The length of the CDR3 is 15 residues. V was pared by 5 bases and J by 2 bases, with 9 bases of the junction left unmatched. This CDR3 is CASSGGADRPYEQYF. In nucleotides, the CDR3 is TGTGCCAGCAGCGGAGGCGCGGACAGGCCCTACGAGCAGTACTTC.

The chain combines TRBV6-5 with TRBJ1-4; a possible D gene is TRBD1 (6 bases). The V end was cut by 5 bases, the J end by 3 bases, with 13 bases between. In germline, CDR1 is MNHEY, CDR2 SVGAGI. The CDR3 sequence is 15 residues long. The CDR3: CASSPGGLPNEKLFF. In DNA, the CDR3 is TGTGCCAGCAGTCCCGGGGGCCTTCCTAATGAAAAACTGTTTTTT.

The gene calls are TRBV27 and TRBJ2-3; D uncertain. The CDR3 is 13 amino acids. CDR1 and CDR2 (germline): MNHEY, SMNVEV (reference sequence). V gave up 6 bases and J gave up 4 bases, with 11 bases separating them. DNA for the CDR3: TGTGCCAGCAGGTCCCCCGGCCCAGATACGCAGTATTTT. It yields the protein CASRSPGPDTQYF.

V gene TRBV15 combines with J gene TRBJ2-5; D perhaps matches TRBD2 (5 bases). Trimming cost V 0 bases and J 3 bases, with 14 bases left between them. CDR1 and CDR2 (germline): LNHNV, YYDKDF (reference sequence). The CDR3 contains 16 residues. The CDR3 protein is CATSRDRGRAEETQYF. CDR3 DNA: TGTGCCACCAGCAGAGATCGGGGTAGGGCAGAAGAGACCCAGTACTTC.

The CDR3 loop reads CASSSAGGAFYGYTF. CDR3 nucleotides: TGTGCCAGCAGTTCCGCAGGGGGGGCGTTCTATGGCTACACCTTC. This chain uses TRBV28 with TRBJ1-2; 7 bases are shared with TRBD1. V gave up 4 bases and J gave up 4 bases; unmatched junction bases: 9. The CDR3 has 15 residues. Germline V gives CDR1 MDHEN, CDR2 SYDVKM.

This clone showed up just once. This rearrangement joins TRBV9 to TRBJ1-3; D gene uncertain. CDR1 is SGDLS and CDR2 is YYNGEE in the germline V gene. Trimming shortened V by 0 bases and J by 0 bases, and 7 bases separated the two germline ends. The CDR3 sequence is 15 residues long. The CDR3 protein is CASSVDSPSGNTIYF. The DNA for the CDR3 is TGTGCCAGCAGCGTAGACAGCCCCTCTGGAAACACCATATATTTT.

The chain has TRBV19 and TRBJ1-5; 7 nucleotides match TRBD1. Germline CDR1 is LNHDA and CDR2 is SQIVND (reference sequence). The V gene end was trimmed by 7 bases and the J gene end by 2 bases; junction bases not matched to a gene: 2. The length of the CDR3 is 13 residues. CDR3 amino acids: CASNTGGNQPQHF. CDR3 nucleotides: TGTGCCAGTAACACAGGGGGCAATCAGCCCCAGCATTTT.

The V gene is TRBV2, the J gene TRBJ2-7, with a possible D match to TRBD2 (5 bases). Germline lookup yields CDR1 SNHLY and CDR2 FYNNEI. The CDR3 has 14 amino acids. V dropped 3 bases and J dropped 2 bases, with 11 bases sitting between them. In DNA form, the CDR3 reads TGTGCCAGCAGTGAGAGCGGAGGCCCCTACGAGCAGTACTTC. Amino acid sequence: CASSESGGPYEQYF. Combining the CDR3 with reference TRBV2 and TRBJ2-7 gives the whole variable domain EPEVTQTPSHQVTQMGQEVILRCVPISNHLYFYWYRQILGQKVEFLVSFYNNEISEKSEIFDDQFSVERPDGSNFTLKIRSTKLEDSAMYFCASSESGGPYEQYFGPGTRLTVT.

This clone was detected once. The CDR3 reads CASTGQNTEAFF. CDR3 sequence (DNA): TGTGCCAGCACCGGACAGAACACTGAAGCTTTCTTT. This sequence joins TRBV28 and TRBJ1-1; TRBD1 might be the D (5 bases). Between the trimmed V and J ends, which lost 7 bases and 1 base, there was a span of 7 bases. CDR1 and CDR2 from the germline V gene are MDHEN and SYDVKM. The CDR3 sequence is 12 residues long.

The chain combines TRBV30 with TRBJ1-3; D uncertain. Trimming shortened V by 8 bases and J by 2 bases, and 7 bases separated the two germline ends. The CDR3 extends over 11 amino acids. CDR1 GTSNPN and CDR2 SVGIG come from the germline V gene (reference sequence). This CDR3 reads CAREAGNTIYF. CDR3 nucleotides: TGTGCCCGGGAGGCTGGAAACACCATATATTTT.

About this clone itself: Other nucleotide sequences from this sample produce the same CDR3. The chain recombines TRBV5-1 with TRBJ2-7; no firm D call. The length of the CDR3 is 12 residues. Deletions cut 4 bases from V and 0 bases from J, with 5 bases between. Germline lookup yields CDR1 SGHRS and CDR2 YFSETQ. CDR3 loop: CASSGDSYEQYF. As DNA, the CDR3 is TGCGCCAGCAGCGGAGACTCCTACGAGCAGTACTTC.

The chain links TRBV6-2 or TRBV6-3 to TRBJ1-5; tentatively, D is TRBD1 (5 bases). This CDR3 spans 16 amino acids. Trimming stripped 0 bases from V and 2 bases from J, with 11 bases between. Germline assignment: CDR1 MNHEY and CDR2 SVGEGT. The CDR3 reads CASSYSGAGRNQPQHF. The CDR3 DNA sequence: TGTGCCAGCAGTTACTCGGGTGCGGGACGCAATCAGCCCCAGCATTTT.

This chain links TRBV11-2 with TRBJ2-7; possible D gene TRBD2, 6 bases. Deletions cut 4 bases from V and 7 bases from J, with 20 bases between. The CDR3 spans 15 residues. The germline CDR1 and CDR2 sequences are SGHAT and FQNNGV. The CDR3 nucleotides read TGTGCCAGCAGCTCTCTTCCCCAGACGGGAGTGGAGCAGTACTTC. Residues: CASSSLPQTGVEQYF.

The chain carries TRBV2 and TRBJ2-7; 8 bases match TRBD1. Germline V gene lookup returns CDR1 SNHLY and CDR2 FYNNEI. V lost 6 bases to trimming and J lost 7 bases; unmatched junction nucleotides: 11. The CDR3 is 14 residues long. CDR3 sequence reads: CASRRQGTAGEQYF. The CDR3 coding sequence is TGTGCCAGCAGAAGACAGGGGACGGCGGGAGAGCAGTACTTC.

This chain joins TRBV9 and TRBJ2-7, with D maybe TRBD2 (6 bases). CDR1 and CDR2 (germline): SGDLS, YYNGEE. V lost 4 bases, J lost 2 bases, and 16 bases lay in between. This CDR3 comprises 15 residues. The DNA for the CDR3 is TGTGCCAGCAGCCCCACGGTAGCGGACACCTACGAGCAGTACTTC. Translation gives CASSPTVADTYEQYF.

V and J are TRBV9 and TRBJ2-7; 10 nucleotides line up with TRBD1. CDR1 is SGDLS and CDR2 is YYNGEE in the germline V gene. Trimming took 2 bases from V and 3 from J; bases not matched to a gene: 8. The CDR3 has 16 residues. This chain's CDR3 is CASSVEPGQGFYEQYF. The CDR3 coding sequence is TGTGCCAGCAGCGTCGAACCGGGACAGGGGTTCTACGAGCAGTACTTC.

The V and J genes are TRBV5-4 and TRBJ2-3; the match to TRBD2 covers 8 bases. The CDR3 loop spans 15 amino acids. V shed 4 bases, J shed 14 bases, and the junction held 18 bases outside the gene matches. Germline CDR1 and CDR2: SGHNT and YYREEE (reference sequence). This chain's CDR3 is CASSLDGTRPGVGYF. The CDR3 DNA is TGTGCCAGCAGCCTGGACGGGACTAGGCCCGGGGTAGGGTATTTT.

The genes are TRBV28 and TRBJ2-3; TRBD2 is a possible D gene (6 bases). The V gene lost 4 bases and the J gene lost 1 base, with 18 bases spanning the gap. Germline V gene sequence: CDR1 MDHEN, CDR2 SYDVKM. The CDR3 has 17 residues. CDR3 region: CASSSPTSLLRTDTQYF. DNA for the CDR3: TGTGCCAGCAGTTCCCCTACTAGCTTACTACGCACAGATACGCAGTATTTT.

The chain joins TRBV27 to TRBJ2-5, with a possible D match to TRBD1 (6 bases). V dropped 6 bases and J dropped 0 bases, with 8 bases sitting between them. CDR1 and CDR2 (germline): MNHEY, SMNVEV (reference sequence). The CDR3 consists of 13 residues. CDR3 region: CASRRDNQETQYF. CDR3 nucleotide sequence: TGTGCCAGCAGGAGGGACAACCAAGAGACCCAGTACTTC.

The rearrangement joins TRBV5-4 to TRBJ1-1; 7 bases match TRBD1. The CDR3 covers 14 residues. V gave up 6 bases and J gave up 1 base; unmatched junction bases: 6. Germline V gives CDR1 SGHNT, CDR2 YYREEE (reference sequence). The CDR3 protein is CASNLGQTNTEAFF. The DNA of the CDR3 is TGTGCCAGCAATTTGGGACAGACGAACACTGAAGCTTTCTTT.

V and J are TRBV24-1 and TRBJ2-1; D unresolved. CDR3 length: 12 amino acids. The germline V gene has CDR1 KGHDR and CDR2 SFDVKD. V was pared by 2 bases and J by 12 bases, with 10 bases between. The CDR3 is CATSDSRPTQFF. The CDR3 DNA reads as TGTGCCACCAGTGATTCCCGGCCTACGCAGTTCTTC.